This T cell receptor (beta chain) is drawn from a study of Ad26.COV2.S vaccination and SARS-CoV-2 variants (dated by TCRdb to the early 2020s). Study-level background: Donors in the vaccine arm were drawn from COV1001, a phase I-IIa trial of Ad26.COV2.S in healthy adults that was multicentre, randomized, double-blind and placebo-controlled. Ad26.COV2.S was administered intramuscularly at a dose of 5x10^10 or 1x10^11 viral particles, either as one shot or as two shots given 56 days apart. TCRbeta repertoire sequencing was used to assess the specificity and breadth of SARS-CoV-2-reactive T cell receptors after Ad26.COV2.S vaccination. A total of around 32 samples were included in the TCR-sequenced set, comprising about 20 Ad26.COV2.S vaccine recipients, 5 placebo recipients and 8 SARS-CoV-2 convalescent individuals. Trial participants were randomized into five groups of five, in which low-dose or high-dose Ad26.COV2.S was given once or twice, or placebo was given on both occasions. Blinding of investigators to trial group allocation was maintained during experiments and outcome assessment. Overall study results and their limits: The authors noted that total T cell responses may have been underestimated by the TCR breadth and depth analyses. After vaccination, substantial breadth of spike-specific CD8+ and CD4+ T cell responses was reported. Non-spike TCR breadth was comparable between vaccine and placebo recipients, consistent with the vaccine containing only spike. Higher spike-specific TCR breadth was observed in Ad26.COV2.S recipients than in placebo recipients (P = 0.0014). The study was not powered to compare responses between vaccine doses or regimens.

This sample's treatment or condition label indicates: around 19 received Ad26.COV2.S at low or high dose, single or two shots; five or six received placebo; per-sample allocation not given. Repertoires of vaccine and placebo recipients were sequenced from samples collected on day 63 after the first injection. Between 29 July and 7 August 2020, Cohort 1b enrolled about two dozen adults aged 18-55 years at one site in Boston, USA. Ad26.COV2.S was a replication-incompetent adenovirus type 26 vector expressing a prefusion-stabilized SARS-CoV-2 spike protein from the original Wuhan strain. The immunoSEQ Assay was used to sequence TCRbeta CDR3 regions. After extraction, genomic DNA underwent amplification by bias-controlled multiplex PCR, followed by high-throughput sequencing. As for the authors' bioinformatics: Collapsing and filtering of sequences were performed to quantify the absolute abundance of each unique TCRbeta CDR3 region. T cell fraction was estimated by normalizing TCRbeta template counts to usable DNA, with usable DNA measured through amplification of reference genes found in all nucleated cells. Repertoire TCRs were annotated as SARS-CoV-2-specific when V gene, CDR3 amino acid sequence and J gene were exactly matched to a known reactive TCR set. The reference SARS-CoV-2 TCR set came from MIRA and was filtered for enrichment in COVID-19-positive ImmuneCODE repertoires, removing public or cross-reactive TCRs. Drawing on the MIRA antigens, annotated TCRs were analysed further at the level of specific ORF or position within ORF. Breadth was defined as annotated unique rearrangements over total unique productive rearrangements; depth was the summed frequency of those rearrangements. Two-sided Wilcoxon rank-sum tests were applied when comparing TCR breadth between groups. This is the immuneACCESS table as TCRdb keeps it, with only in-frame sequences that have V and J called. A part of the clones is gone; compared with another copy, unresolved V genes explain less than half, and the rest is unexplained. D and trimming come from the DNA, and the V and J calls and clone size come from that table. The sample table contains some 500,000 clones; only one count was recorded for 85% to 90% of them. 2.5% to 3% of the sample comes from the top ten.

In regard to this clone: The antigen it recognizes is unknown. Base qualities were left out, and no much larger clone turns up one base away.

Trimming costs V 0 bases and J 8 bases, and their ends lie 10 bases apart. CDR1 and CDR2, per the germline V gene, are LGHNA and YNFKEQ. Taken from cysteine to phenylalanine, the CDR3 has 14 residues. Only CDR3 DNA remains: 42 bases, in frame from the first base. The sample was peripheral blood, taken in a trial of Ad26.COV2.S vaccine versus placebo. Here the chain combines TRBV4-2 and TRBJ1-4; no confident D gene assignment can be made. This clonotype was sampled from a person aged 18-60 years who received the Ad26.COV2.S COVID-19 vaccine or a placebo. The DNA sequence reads TGTGCCAGCAGCCAAGAACCTGCTGTGGAAAAACTGTTTTTT. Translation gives CASSQEPAVEKLFF.